This T cell receptor beta chain was obtained from a study of cytomegalovirus exposure and HLA in healthy donors. Study-level results: Reportedly, a later analysis found an Asian-associated ancestry cluster had fewer N-insertions than the roughly 630-donor mean. Later on, an analysis tied 15,000 to 20,000 TCR beta sequences to HLA alleles at 0.05 false discovery rate. Exclusion applied to some V segments, including TRBV6-2 and TRBV6-3, as they were indistinguishable.

The PCR ran on 60 Vbeta and 13 Jbeta primers. The method was immunoSEQ multiplex PCR; TCRdb's version includes in-frame clones alone and lacks a portion of them. This sample lists about 88,000 clones; its ten largest clones have more than 5.5%. Unrecorded immune exposures were likely, despite nominal health at sampling. The CDR3 is made up of 16 amino acids. V lost 0 bases, J lost 3 bases, and 11 bases lay in between. Per germline, CDR1 MGHRA and CDR2 YSYEKL. As concerns this clone: Antigen: not known.

The V call is TRBV4-1, the J call TRBJ1-4, with D unresolved. The clonotype originates from a girl aged 5-17 years in good health and CMV-seropositive. Input material: PBMCs. The CDR3 spells CASSQERGIANEKLFF. In nucleotides, the CDR3 is TGCGCCAGCAGCCAAGAGCGGGGAATTGCTAATGAAAAACTGTTTTTT.